The rows below give T cell receptor beta chains drawn from one sample of a study of cytomegalovirus exposure and HLA in healthy donors. Only in-frame clones appear in the TCRdb table, and some are missing; sequencing was by immunoSEQ multiplex PCR. Among 100,000 to 140,000 clones, approximately 81% were seen once, and the ten largest hold about 2.2%. Sequencing was carried out using PBMCs. The receptor set was obtained from a man aged 25 to 45 in good health and CMV-seronegative. CDR3s include the opening cysteine and the closing phenylalanine or tryptophan. D genes are given only for firm matches. Size is omitted from some rows. Given values are once, few, many or a class for expanded clones.

j_call clone_size v_call d_call cdr3_nt cdr3_aa
TRBJ1-1 . TRBV30 . TGTGCCTGGAGTGTGGGACACAACACTGAAGCTTTCTTT CAWSVGHNTEAFF
TRBJ2-7 many TRBV7-9 TRBD2 TGTGCCAGCAGCTTAGGGGGGATGGGGAGGGCCTACGAGCAGTACTTC CASSLGGMGRAYEQYF
TRBJ2-5 . TRBV7-8 TRBD2 TGTGCCAGCAGCTTTGCGGGACTAGCGGAGACCCAGTACTTC CASSFAGLAETQYF
TRBJ2-2 . TRBV10-2 . TGCGCCAGCAGTGAGGGCAGGGCGGCCGGGGAGCTGTTTTTT CASSEGRAAGELFF
TRBJ1-1 . TRBV29-1 . TGCAGCGTTGAAACGGGTAGGACTGAAGCTTTCTTT CSVETGRTEAFF
TRBJ1-2 . TRBV29-1 . TGCAGCGTTGAGGCGGGCTGGTATGGCTACACCTTC CSVEAGWYGYTF
TRBJ2-7 . TRBV4-1 . TGCGCCAGCAGCCAAGAACTCGCTAGTCTCTACGAGCAGTACTTC CASSQELASLYEQYF
TRBJ1-2 . TRBV28 . TGTGCCAGCAGTTTACCCCCTCCGCAGGGCTATGGCTACACCTTC CASSLPPPQGYGYTF
TRBJ2-1 . TRBV9 TRBD2 TGTGCCAGCAGCGTCGCCGGGACTAGCGGAATGAATGAGCAGTTCTTC CASSVAGTSGMNEQFF
TRBJ2-1 . TRBV6-1 TRBD2 TGTGCCAGCAGCCAGGGAGCGGGAGAGTCCAATGAGCAGTTCTTC CASSQGAGESNEQFF
TRBJ2-7 . TRBV9 TRBD2 TGTGCCAGCAGCGCACTAGCGGGCGCAGCCTACGAGCAGTACTTC CASSALAGAAYEQYF
TRBJ2-1 . TRBV15 TRBD2 TGTGCCACCAGCGGGGAAGGGGAGGGTTTAGGGTTCTTC CATSGEGEGLGFF
TRBJ2-6 . TRBV30 TRBD2 TGTGCCTGGAGTGCCCTAGCGGGGTTCTCTGGGGCCAACGTCCTGACTTTC CAWSALAGFSGANVLTF
TRBJ2-2 . TRBV5-1 TRBD2 TGCGCCAGCAGCTTGGGCGGGGGGAACACCGGGGAGCTGTTTTTT CASSLGGGNTGELFF
TRBJ2-5 . TRBV6-4 . TGTGCCAGCAGTAGGACACGAGGAGAGACCCAGTACTTC CASSRTRGETQYF
TRBJ2-4 . TRBV7-6 . TGTGCCAGCAGCTTGGCAGGGGCAAACATTCAGTACTTC CASSLAGANIQYF
TRBJ1-2 . TRBV4-1 . TGCGCCAGCAGCCAATGGCATCTCGAGGCGGGGAGCGGGGACTATGGCTACACCTTC CASSQWHLEAGSGDYGYTF
TRBJ2-1 . TRBV28 TRBD2 TGTGCCAGCAGTTGGACTAGCGGGACACAGGGTGAGCAGTTCTTC CASSWTSGTQGEQFF